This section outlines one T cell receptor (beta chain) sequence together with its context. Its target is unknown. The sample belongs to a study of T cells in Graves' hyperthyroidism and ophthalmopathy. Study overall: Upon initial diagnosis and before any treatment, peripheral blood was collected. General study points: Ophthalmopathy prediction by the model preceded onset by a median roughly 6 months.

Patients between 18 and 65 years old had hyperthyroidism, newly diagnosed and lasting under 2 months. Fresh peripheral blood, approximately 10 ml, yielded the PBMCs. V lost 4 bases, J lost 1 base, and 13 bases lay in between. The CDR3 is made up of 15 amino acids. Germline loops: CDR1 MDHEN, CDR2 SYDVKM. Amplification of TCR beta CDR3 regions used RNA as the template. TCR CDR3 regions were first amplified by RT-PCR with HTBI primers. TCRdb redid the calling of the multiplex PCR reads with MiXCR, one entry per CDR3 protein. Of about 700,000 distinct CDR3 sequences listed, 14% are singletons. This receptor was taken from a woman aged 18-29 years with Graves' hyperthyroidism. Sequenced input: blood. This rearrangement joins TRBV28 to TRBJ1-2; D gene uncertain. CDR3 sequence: CASSSRASSNYGYTF. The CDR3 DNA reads TGTGCCAGCAGTTCCCGGGCCTCAAGTAACTATGGCTACACCTTC.